These T cell receptor beta chains were read from a single sample in a study of blood T cell repertoires in COVID-19. Repertoires were generated with immunoSEQ multiplex PCR, while TCRdb's copy carries only in-frame clones and drops some. The top ten hold 4% of the sample, which has fewer than 250,000 clones, 84% seen once. Sequenced input: peripheral blood. All receptors come from a man aged 45-60 years with acute or convalescent COVID-19. Both conserved end residues are part of each CDR3. The order of the fields is CDR3 protein, CDR3 DNA, J gene, clone size, V gene, D gene. D genes are given only for firm matches. A clone size is listed for some rows: how often the clone was seen (once, few, many), or a class if it is expanded.

CDR3 protein: CASSPTAPGVNIQYF; CDR3 DNA: TGTGCCAGCAGTCCGACCGCGCCGGGAGTAAACATTCAGTACTTC; J gene: TRBJ2-4; clone size: .; V gene: TRBV28; D gene: .
CDR3 protein: CASSTRQGYTYEQYF; CDR3 DNA: TGTGCCAGCAGCACTCGACAGGGATATACCTACGAGCAGTACTTC; J gene: TRBJ2-7; clone size: .; V gene: TRBV5-4; D gene: TRBD1
CDR3 protein: CATSPPGNEQYF; CDR3 DNA: TGTGCCACCAGTCCCCCGGGAAACGAGCAGTACTTC; J gene: TRBJ2-7; clone size: .; V gene: TRBV5-4; D gene: .
CDR3 protein: CASSPSTDNYGYTF; CDR3 DNA: TGTGCCAGCAGCCCCTCGACAGACAACTATGGCTACACCTTC; J gene: TRBJ1-2; clone size: .; V gene: TRBV9; D gene: .
CDR3 protein: CASSRGEGGVQPQHF; CDR3 DNA: TGTGCCAGCAGCCGAGGGGAGGGGGGGGTTCAGCCCCAGCATTTT; J gene: TRBJ1-5; clone size: .; V gene: TRBV7-8; D gene: .
CDR3 protein: CASEGSGVTSGGGTDTQYF; CDR3 DNA: TGTGCCAGCGAAGGATCGGGAGTGACTAGCGGGGGGGGCACAGATACGCAGTATTTT; J gene: TRBJ2-3; clone size: .; V gene: TRBV2; D gene: TRBD2
CDR3 protein: CARETVAKNIQYF; CDR3 DNA: TGTGCCAGAGAAACAGTAGCCAAAAACATTCAGTACTTC; J gene: TRBJ2-4; clone size: .; V gene: TRBV19; D gene: .
CDR3 protein: CASSRNTGEDSSYEQYF; CDR3 DNA: TGTGCCAGCTCACGAAACACAGGGGAGGACAGCTCCTACGAGCAGTACTTC; J gene: TRBJ2-7; clone size: .; V gene: TRBV18; D gene: .
CDR3 protein: CASRQAVASSPLHF; CDR3 DNA: TGCGCCAGCCGACAGGCAGTAGCGAGTTCACCCCTCCACTTT; J gene: TRBJ1-6; clone size: few; V gene: TRBV5-1; D gene: .
CDR3 protein: CASTPLRGQGRGEQYF; CDR3 DNA: TGTGCCAGCACCCCCCTTCGGGGACAGGGACGCGGCGAGCAGTACTTC; J gene: TRBJ2-7; clone size: .; V gene: TRBV27; D gene: TRBD1
CDR3 protein: CASREEGSSGGSNEQFF; CDR3 DNA: TGTGCCAGCAGGGAAGAGGGGTCTAGCGGGGGATCGAATGAGCAGTTCTTC; J gene: TRBJ2-1; clone size: .; V gene: TRBV2; D gene: TRBD2
CDR3 protein: CSATSGFEQYF; CDR3 DNA: TGCAGTGCGACTAGCGGGTTCGAGCAGTACTTC; J gene: TRBJ2-7; clone size: .; V gene: TRBV20-1; D gene: TRBD2
CDR3 protein: CASSQWDSALDEKLFF; CDR3 DNA: TGTGCCAGCAGCCAATGGGACAGCGCCCTGGATGAAAAACTGTTTTTT; J gene: TRBJ1-4; clone size: .; V gene: TRBV5-5; D gene: TRBD1
CDR3 protein: CASSERARWNTIYF; CDR3 DNA: TGTGCCAGCAGTGAACGTGCCAGGTGGAACACCATATATTTT; J gene: TRBJ1-3; clone size: once; V gene: TRBV6-1; D gene: .
CDR3 protein: CASSKENSDSYEQYF; CDR3 DNA: TGTGCCAGCAGCAAAGAAAATAGCGACTCCTACGAGCAGTACTTC; J gene: TRBJ2-7; clone size: .; V gene: TRBV21-1; D gene: .